These T cell receptor beta chains were read from a single sample in a study of CD8 T cells in Susac syndrome. TCRdb analysed the immunoSEQ multiplex PCR reads with MiXCR anew, one entry per CDR3 protein. This sample has about 76,000 distinct CDR3 sequences; 90% to 95% occur once, and the top ten carry around 0.5%. Sequencing was done on a sample of CD8+ T cells from PBMCs. The source of these receptors is a human donor with multiple sclerosis. The CDR3 runs from the conserved cysteine through the conserved F or W. D genes are given only for firm matches. Clone size is not always given. Where it is, it says once, few, many or a class for expanded clones.

j_gene,d_gene,v_gene,abundance,CDR3nt,CDR3aa
TRBJ1-1,.,TRBV5-1,.,TGCGCCAGCAGCTTGGAATCTGCCGAAGCTTTCTTT,CASSLESAEAFF
TRBJ1-5,.,TRBV20-1,.,TGCAGTGTCCCGGGGGGCCAGCCCCAGCATTTT,CSVPGGQPQHF
TRBJ2-2,.,TRBV24-1,.,TGTGCCACCCGAACCACGGAGGAAACCGGGGAGCTGTTTTTT,CATRTTEETGELFF
TRBJ2-1,.,TRBV5-4,.,TGTGCCAGCAGCTCGGGGGACAATGAGCAGTTCTTC,CASSSGDNEQFF
TRBJ2-2,.,TRBV27,.,TGTGCCAGCAGTTCTATATCGAACACCGGGGAGCTGTTTTTT,CASSSISNTGELFF
TRBJ2-7,.,TRBV10-2,few,TGCGCCAGCACCCGGGGCCCCGAGCAGTACTTC,CASTRGPEQYF
TRBJ1-3,.,TRBV7-2,.,TGTGCCAGCAGCCCGGCCCAGTTCCTAGGAAACACCATATATTTT,CASSPAQFLGNTIYF
TRBJ1-2,.,TRBV20-1,.,TGCAGTGCTAGAGATGCTCGACCCTTTTACTATGGCTACACCTTC,CSARDARPFYYGYTF
TRBJ1-2,.,TRBV5-1,once,TGCGCCAGCTTTTCGGGGTCAGACTATGGCTACACCTTC,CASFSGSDYGYTF
TRBJ1-5,.,TRBV28,.,TGTGCCAGCAGTTTCAGATATAGCAATCAGCCCCAGCATTTT,CASSFRYSNQPQHF
TRBJ2-2,.,TRBV5-1,.,TGCGCCAGCAGCTTGGCCACCGGGGAGCTGTTTTTT,CASSLATGELFF
TRBJ2-1,.,TRBV9,.,TGTGCCAGCAGCGTAGTAGAGGATCTCGTGTACAATGAGCAGTTCTTC,CASSVVEDLVYNEQFF
TRBJ2-7,.,TRBV2,.,TGTGCCAGCAGTACGGGAACCTCCTACGAGCAGTACTTC,CASSTGTSYEQYF
TRBJ2-1,.,TRBV10-2,.,TGCGCCAGCAGTCCGGCTAGCCCCTACAATGAGCAGTTCTTC,CASSPASPYNEQFF
TRBJ2-1,TRBD2,TRBV6-1,few,TGTGCCAGCAGGCCGATAAATCTCTTAGCGGGAAATGAGCAGTTCTTC,CASRPINLLAGNEQFF
TRBJ2-7,.,TRBV19,.,TGTGCCAGTAGCGATTACCGGGACTTATCGTACGAGCAGTACTTC,CASSDYRDLSYEQYF